Here is one T cell receptor beta chain with its context. Its antigen is undetermined. From germline, CDR1 is GTSNPN and CDR2 SVGIG (reference sequence). The CDR3 runs to 12 residues. Between the trimmed V and J ends, which lost 7 bases and 0 bases, there was a span of 7 bases. The source of the sample is a study of CD4 T cells in relation to SARS-CoV-2 and coronaviruses. Unexposed donor CD4+ T cells date from about 2011-2018, before the COVID-19 pandemic. Isolation of CD4+ T cells took place after approximately eleven days in culture. Profiled with immunoSEQ multiplex PCR; TCRdb holds only in-frame clones, not every one. This table has more than 9,000 clones, around 80% appearing once. General study results and limits: SARS-CoV-2-driven expansion was significantly weaker in crossreactive than monoreactive clones.

This receptor was taken from a human donor in good health. Material for sequencing was CD4+ T cells from PBMCs, cultured in vitro. The rearrangement links TRBV30 to TRBJ1-5; D not resolved. The CDR3 loop is CASKHSNQPQHF. The DNA of the CDR3 is TGTGCCTCAAAGCATAGCAATCAGCCCCAGCATTTT.